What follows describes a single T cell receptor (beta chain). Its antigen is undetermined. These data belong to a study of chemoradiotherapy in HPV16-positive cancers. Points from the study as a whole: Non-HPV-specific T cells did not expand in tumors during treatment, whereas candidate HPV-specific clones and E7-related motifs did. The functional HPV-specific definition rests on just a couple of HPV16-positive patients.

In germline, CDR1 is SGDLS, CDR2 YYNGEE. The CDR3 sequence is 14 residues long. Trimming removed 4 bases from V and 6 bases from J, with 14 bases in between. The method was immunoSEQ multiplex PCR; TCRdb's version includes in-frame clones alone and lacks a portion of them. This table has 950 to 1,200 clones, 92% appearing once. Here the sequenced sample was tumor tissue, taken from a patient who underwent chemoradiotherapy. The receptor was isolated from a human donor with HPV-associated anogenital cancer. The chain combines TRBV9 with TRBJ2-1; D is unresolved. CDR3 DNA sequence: TGTGCCAGCAGCCCCGAGAGGCTGGCCAATGAGCAGTTCTTC. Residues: CASSPERLANEQFF.